A selection of T cell receptor beta chains follows, all from one sample in a study of control samples from healthy donors and cancer patients. Sequencing was performed with immunoSEQ multiplex PCR; in TCRdb, only in-frame clones are kept and a portion is missing. The sample lists about 410,000 clones, 90% occurring once. Sequencing was carried out using PBMCs. Source of these receptors: a man aged 40-49 years with head and neck cancer. CDR3s include the opening cysteine and the closing phenylalanine or tryptophan. D genes are given only for firm matches. The size entry is marked missing in some rows and otherwise reads once, few, many or a size class.

V gene: TRBV2
J gene: TRBJ1-5
D gene: -
clone size: -
CDR3 protein: CASSELGGNQPQHF
CDR3 DNA: TGTGCCAGCAGTGAACTGGGAGGGAATCAGCCCCAGCATTTT

V gene: TRBV6-5
J gene: TRBJ1-6
D gene: -
clone size: -
CDR3 protein: CASSYRGTNNSPLHF
CDR3 DNA: TGTGCCAGCAGTTACCGTGGGACCAATAATTCACCCCTCCACTTT

V gene: TRBV28
J gene: TRBJ2-4
D gene: -
clone size: -
CDR3 protein: CASRTSGTPSRIQYF
CDR3 DNA: TGTGCCAGCAGAACCTCCGGGACTCCCTCCCGCATTCAGTACTTC

V gene: TRBV19
J gene: TRBJ1-1
D gene: TRBD1
clone size: -
CDR3 protein: CASSIRQGTPEAFF
CDR3 DNA: TGTGCCAGTAGTATAAGACAGGGCACCCCTGAAGCTTTCTTT

V gene: TRBV3-1/TRBV3-2
J gene: TRBJ1-2
D gene: TRBD1
clone size: -
CDR3 protein: CASSPAGQGVAGYTF
CDR3 DNA: TGTGCCAGCAGCCCTGCGGGACAGGGGGTGGCTGGCTACACCTTC

V gene: TRBV7-2
J gene: TRBJ1-1
D gene: -
clone size: -
CDR3 protein: CASSLGAHTEAFF
CDR3 DNA: TGTGCCAGCAGCTTAGGAGCCCACACTGAAGCTTTCTTT

V gene: TRBV6-2/TRBV6-3
J gene: TRBJ2-7
D gene: TRBD2
clone size: -
CDR3 protein: CASSTTSGSPSSYEQYF
CDR3 DNA: TGTGCCAGCAGCACGACTAGCGGTTCCCCAAGCTCCTACGAGCAGTACTTC

V gene: TRBV19
J gene: TRBJ1-5
D gene: -
clone size: few
CDR3 protein: CASSTNRDGNQPQHF
CDR3 DNA: TGTGCCAGTAGTACCAACAGGGACGGCAATCAGCCCCAGCATTTT

V gene: TRBV7-2
J gene: TRBJ2-7
D gene: -
clone size: -
CDR3 protein: CASSLATMAAQQYF
CDR3 DNA: TGTGCCAGCAGCTTAGCTACCATGGCAGCTCAGCAGTACTTC

V gene: TRBV29-1
J gene: TRBJ2-3
D gene: TRBD2
clone size: -
CDR3 protein: CRTGLAGGRDTQYF
CDR3 DNA: TGCAGAACCGGACTAGCGGGTGGGAGAGATACGCAGTATTTT

V gene: TRBV5-1
J gene: TRBJ2-5
D gene: TRBD2
clone size: -
CDR3 protein: CASSLGSGPETQYF
CDR3 DNA: TGCGCCAGCAGCTTAGGTAGCGGGCCGGAGACCCAGTACTTC

V gene: TRBV11-2
J gene: TRBJ1-1
D gene: -
clone size: -
CDR3 protein: CASSRQAGGTEAFF
CDR3 DNA: TGTGCCAGCAGTCGACAGGCTGGGGGCACTGAAGCTTTCTTT

V gene: TRBV18
J gene: TRBJ1-5
D gene: TRBD1
clone size: -
CDR3 protein: CASSPTGGFDQPQHF
CDR3 DNA: TGTGCCAGCTCACCGACAGGGGGCTTCGATCAGCCCCAGCATTTT

V gene: TRBV7-6
J gene: TRBJ2-2
D gene: -
clone size: -
CDR3 protein: CASSSRMGQNGELFF
CDR3 DNA: TGTGCCAGCAGCTCCAGGATGGGCCAGAACGGGGAGCTGTTTTTT

V gene: TRBV28
J gene: TRBJ1-5
D gene: -
clone size: -
CDR3 protein: CASSLSQPQHF
CDR3 DNA: TGTGCCAGCAGCCTGAGTCAGCCCCAGCATTTT

V gene: TRBV19
J gene: TRBJ2-2
D gene: -
clone size: -
CDR3 protein: CASRRKGAGELFF
CDR3 DNA: TGTGCCAGTAGGAGGAAGGGGGCCGGGGAGCTGTTTTTT

V gene: TRBV28
J gene: TRBJ1-4
D gene: -
clone size: -
CDR3 protein: CASSGLSATNEKLFF
CDR3 DNA: TGTGCCAGCAGTGGCCTTAGTGCAACTAATGAAAAACTGTTTTTT

V gene: TRBV27
J gene: TRBJ1-5
D gene: -
clone size: -
CDR3 protein: CASSSGQFNQPQHF
CDR3 DNA: TGTGCCAGCAGTTCCGGACAGTTCAATCAGCCCCAGCATTTT

V gene: TRBV28
J gene: TRBJ2-2
D gene: -
clone size: -
CDR3 protein: CASSYVGGYTGELFF
CDR3 DNA: TGTGCCAGCAGTTACGTAGGCGGATACACCGGGGAGCTGTTTTTT

V gene: TRBV28
J gene: TRBJ1-1
D gene: -
clone size: -
CDR3 protein: CASTPAATLRAFF
CDR3 DNA: TGTGCCAGCACCCCTGCGGCCACCCTTCGAGCTTTCTTT

V gene: TRBV6-4
J gene: TRBJ2-5
D gene: TRBD1
clone size: -
CDR3 protein: CASSDFRGDRDQETQYF
CDR3 DNA: TGTGCCAGCAGTGACTTCAGGGGGGACAGGGACCAAGAGACCCAGTACTTC

V gene: TRBV7-9
J gene: TRBJ1-3
D gene: -
clone size: -
CDR3 protein: CASSLDLRYSGNTIYF
CDR3 DNA: TGTGCCAGCAGCTTAGACTTGAGGTACTCTGGAAACACCATATATTTT

V gene: TRBV25-1
J gene: TRBJ2-7
D gene: -
clone size: -
CDR3 protein: CASSQGQGYEQYF
CDR3 DNA: TGTGCCAGCAGCCAGGGGCAGGGCTACGAGCAGTACTTC

V gene: TRBV6-6
J gene: TRBJ2-7
D gene: TRBD1
clone size: -
CDR3 protein: CASTPGQGSYEQYF
CDR3 DNA: TGTGCCAGCACTCCGGGACAGGGATCCTACGAGCAGTACTTC

V gene: TRBV27
J gene: TRBJ2-5
D gene: TRBD2
clone size: -
CDR3 protein: CASSLRGVQETQYF
CDR3 DNA: TGTGCCAGCAGTTTACGGGGGGTCCAAGAGACCCAGTACTTC

V gene: TRBV27
J gene: TRBJ1-1
D gene: -
clone size: -
CDR3 protein: CASSLRNEGVGRGDTEAFF
CDR3 DNA: TGTGCCAGCAGTTTAAGGAATGAGGGGGTGGGTAGGGGAGACACTGAAGCTTTCTTT